The text below deals with one T cell receptor beta chain. Antigen: not known. The source of the sample is a study of Graves' ophthalmopathy and Graves' hyperthyroidism. Study results and caveats: The model flagged ophthalmopathy progression at 65% to 71% sensitivity and around 72% specificity.

The TCR beta CDR3 regions underwent amplification from RNA transcripts. Scientists carried out first-round RT-PCR using HTBI primers and then a second-round multiplex PCR. TCRdb passed the multiplex PCR reads through MiXCR, listing each CDR3 protein once. The table records 580,000 or so distinct CDR3 sequences, about 35% of them present only once. Unmatched junction bases numbered 5, after V lost 6 bases and J lost 2 bases. Germline V gene lookup returns CDR1 WSHSY and CDR2 SAAADI. This CDR3 spans 15 amino acids. Sequencing was performed on peripheral blood or thyroid tissue (not recorded which). This TCR was recovered from an adult man with Graves' hyperthyroidism. The chain recombines TRBV10-2 with TRBJ2-3; TRBD2 matches at 10 bases. In DNA, the CDR3 is TGCGCCAGCAGCCTAGCGGGGGTTCCCACAGATACGCAGTATTTT. Translated, it gives CASSLAGVPTDTQYF.